This TCR beta chain comes out of a study of T cell responses to AZD1222 COVID-19 vaccine. Study-wide context: The analysis combined second doses at about 4 or about 12 weeks.

Findings and caveats of the study: Dominant CD4 TCR responses targeted spike regions 160-218 and 743-854.

Clones were read by immunoSEQ multiplex PCR, and TCRdb kept only the in-frame ones, dropping some. The sample lists under 110,000 clones, around 84% seen once, with roughly 1.4% in the top ten. Comment on this clone: Its cognate antigen is unknown.

This CDR3 region has 12 residues. The germline CDR1 and CDR2 sequences are MDHEN and SYDVKM. V was trimmed by 6 bases and J by 3 bases, leaving 9 bases between them. The chain is built from TRBV28 and TRBJ2-7; D is undetermined. The clonotype comes from an adult in good health. The sample in question was peripheral blood, obtained on day 0 of AZD1222 vaccination. The CDR3 DNA reads TGTGCCAGCAGCCCAGTGAACTACGAGCAGTACTTC. Translating it yields CASSPVNYEQYF.